This TCR beta chain was sequenced for a study of blood T cell repertoires in COVID-19. Donors of Cohort 3 who recovered were those that had two negative PCRs, clearance, or symptom resolution. Germline V gives CDR1 SEHNR, CDR2 FQNEAQ (reference sequence). The ends were cut back, 5 bases at V and 3 bases at J, with 11 bases in the middle. There are 13 residues in the CDR3. The table came from immunoSEQ multiplex PCR; TCRdb's copy has only in-frame clones and leaves some out. Of about 250,000 clones detected, 75% to 95% appear once; the ten largest clones hold 1.9%. This TCR derives from a woman younger than 35 who had recovered from COVID-19. V and J are TRBV7-9 and TRBJ2-7, with a tentative D call TRBD2 (5 bases). Sequencing was performed on PBMCs or T cells enriched from blood (not recorded which). The CDR3 nucleotides are TGTGCCAGCAGCCTAACTGAGGGCTACGAGCAGTACTTC. It specifies CASSLTEGYEQYF.